This T cell receptor beta chain emerged from a study of metastatic and nonmetastatic thyroid tumors. Prior to thyroid surgery, none of the patients had received any treatment. With MiXCR, TCRdb reprocessed the PCR reads. The table includes roughly 50,000 clones, 22% detected once. This clone came up once. Germline V gene lookup returns CDR1 GTSNPN and CDR2 SVGIG (reference sequence). Trimming removed 1 base at V and 2 bases at J, with 5 bases between. This CDR3 has 12 residues. The V gene is TRBV30, the J gene TRBJ2-5; D gene ambiguous. Sequencing was carried out using blood. This TCR was recovered from a male donor with papillary thyroid cancer or a benign thyroid nodule (not recorded which). Some clones in this sample may be carry-over from other donors' samples. This CDR3 is CAWSAQQETQYF. CDR3 DNA: TGTGCCTGGAGTGCGCAGCAAGAGACCCAGTACTTC.